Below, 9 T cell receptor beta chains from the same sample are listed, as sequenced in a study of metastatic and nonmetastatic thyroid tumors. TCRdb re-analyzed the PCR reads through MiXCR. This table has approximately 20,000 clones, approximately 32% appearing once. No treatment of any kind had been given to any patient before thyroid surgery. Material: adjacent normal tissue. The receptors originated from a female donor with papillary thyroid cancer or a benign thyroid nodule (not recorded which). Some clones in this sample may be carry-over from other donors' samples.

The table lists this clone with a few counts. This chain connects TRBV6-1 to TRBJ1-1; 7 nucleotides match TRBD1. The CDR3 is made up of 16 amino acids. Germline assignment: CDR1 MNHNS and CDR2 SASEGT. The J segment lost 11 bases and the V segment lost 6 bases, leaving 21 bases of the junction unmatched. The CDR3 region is CASSREVNRQGEGAFF. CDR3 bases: TGTGCCAGCAGCCGGGAGGTAAATCGACAGGGAGAGGGGGCTTTCTTT.

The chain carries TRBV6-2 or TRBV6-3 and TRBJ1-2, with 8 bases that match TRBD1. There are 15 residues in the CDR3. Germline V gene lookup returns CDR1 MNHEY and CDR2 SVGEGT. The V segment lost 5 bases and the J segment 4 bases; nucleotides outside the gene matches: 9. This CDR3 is CASSPALTGGYGYTF. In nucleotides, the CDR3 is TGTGCCAGCAGTCCCGCCCTTACAGGGGGCTATGGCTACACCTTC.

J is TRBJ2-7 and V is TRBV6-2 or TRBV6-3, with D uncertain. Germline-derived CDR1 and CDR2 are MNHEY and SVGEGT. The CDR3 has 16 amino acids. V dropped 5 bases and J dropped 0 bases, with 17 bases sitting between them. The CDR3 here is CASSPLDPVSSYEQYF. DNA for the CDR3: TGTGCCAGCAGTCCCCTGGACCCTGTTAGCTCCTACGAGCAGTACTTC.

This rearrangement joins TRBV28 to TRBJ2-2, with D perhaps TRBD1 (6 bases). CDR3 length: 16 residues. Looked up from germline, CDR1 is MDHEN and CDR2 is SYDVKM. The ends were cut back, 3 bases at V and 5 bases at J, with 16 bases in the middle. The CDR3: CASSFLGQGSTGELFF. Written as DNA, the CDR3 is TGTGCCAGCAGTTTCCTCGGGCAGGGGTCAACCGGGGAGCTGTTTTTT.

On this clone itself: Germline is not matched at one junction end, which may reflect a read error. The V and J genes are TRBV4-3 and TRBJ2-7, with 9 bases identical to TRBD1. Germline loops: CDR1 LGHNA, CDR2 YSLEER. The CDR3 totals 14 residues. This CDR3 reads CASSLEQGAYGQYF. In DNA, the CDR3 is TGCGCCAGCAGCCTCGAACAGGGGGCCTACGGGCAGTACTTC.

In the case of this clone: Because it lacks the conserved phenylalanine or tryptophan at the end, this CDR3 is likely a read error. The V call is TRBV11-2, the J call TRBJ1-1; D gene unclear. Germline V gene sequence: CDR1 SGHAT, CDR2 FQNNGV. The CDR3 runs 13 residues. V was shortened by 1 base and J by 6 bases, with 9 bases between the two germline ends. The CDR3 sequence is CASSLGSQSEAFY. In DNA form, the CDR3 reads TGTGCCAGCAGCTTAGGGTCACAGTCTGAAGCTTTCTAT.

The CDR3 DNA reads as TGTGCCAGCAGCTTATCCCTAGCGCGAACCGGGGAGCTGTTTTTT. As protein: CASSLSLARTGELFF. This rearrangement joins TRBV11-2 to TRBJ2-2; D perhaps matches TRBD2 (6 bases). Trimming stripped 2 bases from V and 5 bases from J, with 12 bases between. The length of the CDR3 is 15 residues. Germline V lookup: CDR1 SGHAT, CDR2 FQNNGV.

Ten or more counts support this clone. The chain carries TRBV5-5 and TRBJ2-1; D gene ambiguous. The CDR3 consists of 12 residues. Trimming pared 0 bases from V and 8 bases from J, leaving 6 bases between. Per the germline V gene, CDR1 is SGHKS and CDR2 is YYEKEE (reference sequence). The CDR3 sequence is CASSLAFDEQFF. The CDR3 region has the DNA TGTGCCAGCAGCTTGGCCTTTGATGAGCAGTTCTTC.

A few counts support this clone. The CDR3 DNA reads as TGTGCCAGTAGTATTGAGGTTGTGCCCTACAATGAGCAGTTCTTC. This translates into CASSIEVVPYNEQFF. The chain couples TRBV19 to TRBJ2-1; D call uncertain. There are 15 residues in the CDR3. V lost 3 bases to trimming and J lost 2 bases, with 11 bases between them. Germline assignment: CDR1 LNHDA and CDR2 SQIVND (reference sequence).